This T cell receptor (beta chain) was sequenced in a study of shared clonotypes between healthy human individuals. Study-wide points: Rarefaction analysis demonstrated incomplete sorted-subset sequencing notwithstanding large depth. A small donor pool kept down the genetic and exposure-history diversity that was represented.

The germline V gene has CDR1 SGHRS and CDR2 YFSETQ. The CDR3 has 16 residues. J was trimmed by 5 bases and V by 4 bases; bases with no gene match: 8. In the case of this clone: What it binds is unknown.

Clones were sequenced by immunoSEQ multiplex PCR, and TCRdb holds only the in-frame ones, with some missing. The sample consists of about 2.3 million clones, approximately 93% of them appearing once. HIV-negative, healthy adults without recent acute infections or vaccinations were the donors. This receptor was taken from a man younger than 35 in good health. Some clones in this sample may be carry-over from other donors' samples. The V call is TRBV5-1, the J call TRBJ2-5; TRBD2 aligns across 13 bases. Sequenced material: naive CD4+ T cells from PBMCs. Subset in this sample: CD45RA+ positively selected. The CDR3 region is CASSPTGLAGVETQYF. DNA of the CDR3: TGCGCCAGCAGCCCAACCGGACTAGCGGGAGTGGAGACCCAGTACTTC.